This T cell receptor (beta chain) was observed in a study of T-cell memory formation after mild COVID-19. TCRdb reprocessed the 5' RACE reads via MiXCR and lists one record per CDR3 protein. Here the sample spans some 600,000 distinct CDR3 sequences, 15% to 20% being singletons. V was trimmed by 4 bases and J by 5 bases, leaving 12 bases between them. Germline V gene sequence: CDR1 LNHDA, CDR2 SQIVND (reference sequence). CDR3 length: 14 amino acids. The sample consisted of PBMCs or a T cell subset sorted from them (not recorded which). The V and J genes are TRBV19 and TRBJ2-1; either TRBD1 or TRBD2 may fit D (5 bases each). This TCR derives from an adult woman who had mild COVID-19 (a few samples of this study predate the infection). Cell type and time point are not known. This CDR3 reads CASSSGDANNEQFF. In DNA, the CDR3 is TGTGCCAGTAGTAGTGGGGACGCGAACAATGAGCAGTTCTTC.